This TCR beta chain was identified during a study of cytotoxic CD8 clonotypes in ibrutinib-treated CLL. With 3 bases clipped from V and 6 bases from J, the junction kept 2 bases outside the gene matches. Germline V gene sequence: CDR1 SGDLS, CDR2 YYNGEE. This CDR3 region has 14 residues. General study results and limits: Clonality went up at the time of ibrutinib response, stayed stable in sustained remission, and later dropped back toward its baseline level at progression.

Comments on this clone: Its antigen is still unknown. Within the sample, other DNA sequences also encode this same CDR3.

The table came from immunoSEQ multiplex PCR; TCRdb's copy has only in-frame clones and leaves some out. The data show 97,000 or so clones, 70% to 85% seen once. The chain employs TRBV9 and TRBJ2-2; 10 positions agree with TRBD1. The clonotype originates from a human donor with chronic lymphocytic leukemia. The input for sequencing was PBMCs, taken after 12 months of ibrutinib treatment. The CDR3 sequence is CASSEGQGAGELFF. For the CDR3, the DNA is TGTGCCAGCAGCGAAGGACAGGGGGCCGGGGAGCTGTTTTTT.